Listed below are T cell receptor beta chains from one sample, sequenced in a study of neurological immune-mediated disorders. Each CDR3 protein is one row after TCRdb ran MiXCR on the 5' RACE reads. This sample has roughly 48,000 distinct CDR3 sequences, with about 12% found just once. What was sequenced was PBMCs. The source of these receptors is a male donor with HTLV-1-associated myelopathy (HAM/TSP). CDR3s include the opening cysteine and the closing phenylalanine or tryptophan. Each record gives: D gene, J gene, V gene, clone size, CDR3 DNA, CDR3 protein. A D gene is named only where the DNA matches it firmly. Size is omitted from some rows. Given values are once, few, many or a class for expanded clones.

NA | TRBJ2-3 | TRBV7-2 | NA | TGTGCCAGCAGCCTCCCCCGAGGGGGGCGTTTGGGCACAGATACGCAGTATTTT | CASSLPRGGRLGTDTQYF
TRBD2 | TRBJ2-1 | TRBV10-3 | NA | TGTGCCACCAGTGAACCACTGGCGGGGGAGAACAATGAGCAGTTCTTC | CATSEPLAGENNEQFF
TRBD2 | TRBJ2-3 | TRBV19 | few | TGTGCCAGTAAAACTAGCGGAACTAGCACAGATACGCAGTATTTT | CASKTSGTSTDTQYF
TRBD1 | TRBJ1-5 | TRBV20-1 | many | TGCAGTGCTAGGGGAGGGGGCGGTCAGCCCCAGCATTTT | CSARGGGGQPQHF
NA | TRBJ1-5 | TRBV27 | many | TGTGCCAGCAGACCGGCAGTGAAGAATCAGCCCCAGCATTTT | CASRPAVKNQPQHF
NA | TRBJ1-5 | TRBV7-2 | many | TGTGCCAGCAGCTCCCGCAGGGCCGGCAGCAATCAGCCCCAGCATTTT | CASSSRRAGSNQPQHF
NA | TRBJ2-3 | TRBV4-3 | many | TGCGCCAGCAGCCAAGATCTTTTGCGCACAGATACGCAGTATTTT | CASSQDLLRTDTQYF
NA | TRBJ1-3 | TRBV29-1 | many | TGCAGCGTCAGTCATTCCTCTGGAAACACCATATATTTT | CSVSHSSGNTIYF
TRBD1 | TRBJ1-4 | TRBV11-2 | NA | TGTGCCAGCAGCTTAGGACAGGGGTCGACTAATGAAAAACTGTTTTTT | CASSLGQGSTNEKLFF
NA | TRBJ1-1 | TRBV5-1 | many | TGCGCCAGCAGCTTGGCGGGCCCTAACACTGAAGCTTTCTTT | CASSLAGPNTEAFF
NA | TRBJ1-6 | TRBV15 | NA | TGTGCCACCAGCGGGTCTGGCTCCAATTCACCCCTCCACTTT | CATSGSGSNSPLHF
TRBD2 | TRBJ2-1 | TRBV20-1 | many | TGCAGTGCCCCTAAAGCGGGGGGCGGAGAGCAGTTCTTC | CSAPKAGGGEQFF
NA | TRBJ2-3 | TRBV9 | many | TGTGCCAGCAGCATCGACGCAGATACGCAGTATTTT | CASSIDADTQYF
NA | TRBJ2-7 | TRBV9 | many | TGTGCCAGCAGCGTAGTAATGGCCGGGACGCAGGCCTACGAGCAGTACTTC | CASSVVMAGTQAYEQYF
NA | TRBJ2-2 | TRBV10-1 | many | TGCGCCAGCAGCGGACACGACCTTGGACCTCTGGGAAAGACCGGGGAGCTGTTTTTT | CASSGHDLGPLGKTGELFF
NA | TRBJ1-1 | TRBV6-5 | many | TGTGCCAGCAGGAACCTGAACACTGAAGCTTTCTTT | CASRNLNTEAFF
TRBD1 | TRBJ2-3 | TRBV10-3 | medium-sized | TGTGCCATCAGTGGGTCGACCGGGACAGGGTTGACAGATACGCAGTATTTT | CAISGSTGTGLTDTQYF
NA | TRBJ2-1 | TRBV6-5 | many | TGTGCCAGCAGTTACCCGAGCGTTGGGAGCTCCTACAATGAGCAGTTCTTC | CASSYPSVGSSYNEQFF
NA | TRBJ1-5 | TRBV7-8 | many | TGTGCCAGCAGCGAACAGAACAATCAGCCCCAGCATTTT | CASSEQNNQPQHF
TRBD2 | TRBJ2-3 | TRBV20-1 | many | TGCAGTGCTAGGGAACCCCGTGGACTAGCGACAGATACGCAGTATTTT | CSAREPRGLATDTQYF
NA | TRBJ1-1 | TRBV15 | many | TGTGCCACCAGCAGAGTCAGGGTTAACACTGAAGCTTTCTTT | CATSRVRVNTEAFF
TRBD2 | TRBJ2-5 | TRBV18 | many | TGTGCCAGCTCACCCCTAGCGGGGGGTACGTCCCAAGAGACCCAGTACTTC | CASSPLAGGTSQETQYF
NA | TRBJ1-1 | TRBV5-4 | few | TGTGCCAGCAGCGCCCGGGGCTACACTGAAGCTTTCTTT | CASSARGYTEAFF
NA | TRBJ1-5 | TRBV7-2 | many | TGTGCCAGCAGCTTCTTAACAGGGAATAATCAGCCCCAGCATTTT | CASSFLTGNNQPQHF
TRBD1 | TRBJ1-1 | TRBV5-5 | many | TGTGCCAGCAGCCACCGAACAGGGGGTGAGACTGAAGCTTTCTTT | CASSHRTGGETEAFF
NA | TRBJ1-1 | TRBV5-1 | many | TGCGCCAGCAGCTTGAGCGCAGGGATGAACACTGAAGCTTTCTTT | CASSLSAGMNTEAFF